This T cell receptor beta chain was captured in a study of cytomegalovirus exposure and HLA in healthy donors. V shed 4 bases and J shed 0 bases, with 10 bases lying between them. Germline CDR1 and CDR2: LGHNA and YNFKEQ. There are 14 residues in the CDR3. Measured with immunoSEQ multiplex PCR; TCRdb has only the in-frame clones, and not every one. Of about 180,000 clones in the sample, approximately 86% were seen once. This clone was seen only once. Specimen: PBMCs. The receptor's source is a man younger than 35 in good health and CMV-seropositive. This rearrangement joins TRBV4-2 to TRBJ2-7; TRBD1 might be the D (6 bases). In DNA, the CDR3 is TGTGCCAGCAGCCCCGGGACACACTCCTACGAGCAGTACTTC. Its protein is CASSPGTHSYEQYF.